This T cell receptor beta chain came from a study of cytomegalovirus exposure and HLA in healthy donors. Study conclusions and caveats: A later analysis, which compared TCR beta chains of equal frequency, found the HLA-associated ones more clonally expanded. Prior analysis indicated that the majority of TCR beta V segments exhibited productivity approximately 87% or approximately 30% of the time.

A multiplex PCR was run with 60 Vbeta primers and 13 Jbeta primers. Some clones are missing from TCRdb's copy, which holds only in-frame ones; the method was immunoSEQ multiplex PCR. Counted here are some 120,000 clones, 77% occurring once; the ten biggest clones make up approximately 3.7%. After removal of 4 bases from V and 3 bases from J, the junction contained 11 bases not matched to a gene. This CDR3 comprises 17 residues. The germline V gene encodes CDR1 SGHRS and CDR2 YFSETQ. As to this clone: Its specificity is unknown.

Input material: PBMCs. The TCR was taken from a human donor in good health. The genes are TRBV5-1 and TRBJ2-1, with 9 bases identical to TRBD2. This CDR3 reads CASSDRLAAVFYNEQFF. CDR3 bases: TGCGCCAGCAGCGACAGACTAGCGGCAGTCTTCTACAATGAGCAGTTCTTC. Together with reference TRBV5-1 and TRBJ2-1, the CDR3 gives the full variable domain: KAGVTQTPRYLIKTRGQQVTLSCSPISGHRSVSWYQQTPGQGLQFLFEYFSETQRNKGNFPGRFSGRQFSNSRSEMNVSTLELGDSALYLCASSDRLAAVFYNEQFFGPGTRLTVL.